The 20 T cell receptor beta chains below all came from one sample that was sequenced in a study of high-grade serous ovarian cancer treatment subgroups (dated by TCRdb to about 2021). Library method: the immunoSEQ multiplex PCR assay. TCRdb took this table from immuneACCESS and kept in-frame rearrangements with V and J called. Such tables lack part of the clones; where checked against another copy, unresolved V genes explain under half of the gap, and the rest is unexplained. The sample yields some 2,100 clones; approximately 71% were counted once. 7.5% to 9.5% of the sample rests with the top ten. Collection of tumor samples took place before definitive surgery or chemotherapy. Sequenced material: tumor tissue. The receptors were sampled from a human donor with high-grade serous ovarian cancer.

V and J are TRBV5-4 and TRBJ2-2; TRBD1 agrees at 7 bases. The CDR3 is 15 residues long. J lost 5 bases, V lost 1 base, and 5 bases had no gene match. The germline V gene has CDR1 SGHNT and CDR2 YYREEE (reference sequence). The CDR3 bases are TGTGCCAGCAGCTTGCGACAGGGAGCAACCGGGGAGCTGTTTTTT. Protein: CASSLRQGATGELFF.

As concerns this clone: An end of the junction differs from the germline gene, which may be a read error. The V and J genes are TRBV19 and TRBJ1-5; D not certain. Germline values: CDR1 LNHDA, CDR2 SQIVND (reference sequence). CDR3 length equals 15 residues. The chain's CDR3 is CASSIRVTLNQPRHF. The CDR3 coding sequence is TGTGCCAGTAGTATAAGGGTGACACTAAATCAGCCCCGGCATTTT.

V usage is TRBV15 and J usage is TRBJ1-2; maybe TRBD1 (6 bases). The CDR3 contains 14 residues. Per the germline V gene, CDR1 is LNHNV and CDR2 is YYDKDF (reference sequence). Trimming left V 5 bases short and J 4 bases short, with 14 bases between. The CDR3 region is CATSGSTGSYGYTF. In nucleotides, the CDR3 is TGTGCCACCAGCGGTTCTACAGGGTCCTATGGCTACACCTTC.

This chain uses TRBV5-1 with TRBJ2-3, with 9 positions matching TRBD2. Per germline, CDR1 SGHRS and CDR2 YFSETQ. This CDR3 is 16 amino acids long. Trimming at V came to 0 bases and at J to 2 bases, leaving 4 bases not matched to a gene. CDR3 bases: TGCGCCAGCAGCTTGGGGGAGCGGGGGGCCACAGATACGCAGTATTTT. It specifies CASSLGERGATDTQYF.

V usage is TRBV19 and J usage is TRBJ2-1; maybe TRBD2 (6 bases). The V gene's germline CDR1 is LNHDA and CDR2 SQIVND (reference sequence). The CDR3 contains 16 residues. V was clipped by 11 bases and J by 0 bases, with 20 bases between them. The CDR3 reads CASRVAGFSSYNEQFF. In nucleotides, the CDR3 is TGTGCCTCTCGCGTGGCGGGGTTTAGCTCCTACAATGAGCAGTTCTTC.

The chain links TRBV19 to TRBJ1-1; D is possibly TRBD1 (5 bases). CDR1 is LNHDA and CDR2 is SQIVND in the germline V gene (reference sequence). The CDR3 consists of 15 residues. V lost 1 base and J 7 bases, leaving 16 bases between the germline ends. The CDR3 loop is CASSIGFGQGGEAFF. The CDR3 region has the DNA TGTGCCAGTAGTATAGGGTTTGGGCAGGGAGGTGAAGCTTTCTTT.

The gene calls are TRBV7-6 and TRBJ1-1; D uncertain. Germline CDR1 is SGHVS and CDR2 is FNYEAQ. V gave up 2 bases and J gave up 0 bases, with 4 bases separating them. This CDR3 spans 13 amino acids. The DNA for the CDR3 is TGTGCCAGCAGCTTATCGATGAACACTGAAGCTTTCTTT. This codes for CASSLSMNTEAFF.

In DNA, the CDR3 is TGTGCCTGGAGTGTAGGCACAGGGCCGAGGGCTTTCTTT. Protein sequence: CAWSVGTGPRAFF. The V gene is TRBV30, the J gene TRBJ1-1; weak D call: TRBD1 (6 bases). The germline V gene has CDR1 GTSNPN and CDR2 SVGIG (reference sequence). There are 13 residues in the CDR3. With 0 bases removed from V and 11 bases from J, the gap between germline ends came to 16 bases.

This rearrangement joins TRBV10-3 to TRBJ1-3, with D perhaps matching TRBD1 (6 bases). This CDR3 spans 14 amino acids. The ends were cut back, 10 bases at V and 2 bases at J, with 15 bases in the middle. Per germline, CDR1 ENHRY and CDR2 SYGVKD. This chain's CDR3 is CASSAGTTGNTIYF. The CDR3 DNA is TGTGCCAGTTCGGCGGGGACAACTGGAAACACCATATATTTT.

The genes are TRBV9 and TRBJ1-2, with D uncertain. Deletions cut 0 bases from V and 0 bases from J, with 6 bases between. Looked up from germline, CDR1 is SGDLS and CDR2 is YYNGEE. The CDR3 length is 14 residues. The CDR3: CASSVGVTNYGYTF. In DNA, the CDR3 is TGTGCCAGCAGCGTAGGCGTCACTAACTATGGCTACACCTTC. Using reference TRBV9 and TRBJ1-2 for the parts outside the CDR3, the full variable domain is DSGVTQTPKHLITATGQRVTLRCSPRSGDLSVYWYQQSLDQGLQFLIQYYNGEERAKGNILERFSAQQFPDLHSELNLSSLELGDSALYFCASSVGVTNYGYTFGSGTRLTVV.

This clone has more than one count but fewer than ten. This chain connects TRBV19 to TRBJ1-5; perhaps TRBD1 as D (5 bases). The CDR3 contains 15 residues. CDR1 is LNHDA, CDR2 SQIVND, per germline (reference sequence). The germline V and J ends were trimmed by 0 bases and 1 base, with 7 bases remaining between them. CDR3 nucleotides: TGTGCCAGTAGTATAGACGACAGAAGCAATCAGCCCCAGCATTTT. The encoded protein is CASSIDDRSNQPQHF.

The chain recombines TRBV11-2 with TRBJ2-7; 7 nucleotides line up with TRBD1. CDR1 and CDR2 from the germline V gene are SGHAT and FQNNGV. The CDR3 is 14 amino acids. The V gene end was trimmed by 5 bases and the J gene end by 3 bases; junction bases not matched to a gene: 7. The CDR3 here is CASSNLQGNYEQYV. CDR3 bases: TGTGCCAGCAGCAACTTACAGGGGAACTACGAGCAGTACGTC.

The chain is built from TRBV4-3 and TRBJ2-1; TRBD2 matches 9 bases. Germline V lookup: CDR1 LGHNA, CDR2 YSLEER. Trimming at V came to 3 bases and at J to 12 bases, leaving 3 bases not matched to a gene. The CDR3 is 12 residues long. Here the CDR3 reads CASSHGGGGQFF. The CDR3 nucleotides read TGCGCCAGCAGCCACGGCGGGGGGGGGCAGTTCTTC.

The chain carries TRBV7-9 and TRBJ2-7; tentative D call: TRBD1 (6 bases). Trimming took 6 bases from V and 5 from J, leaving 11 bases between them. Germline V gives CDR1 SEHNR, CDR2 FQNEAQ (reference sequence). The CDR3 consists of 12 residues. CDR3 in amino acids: CASSQHRDEQYF. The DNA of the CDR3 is TGTGCCAGCAGTCAACACAGGGACGAGCAGTACTTC. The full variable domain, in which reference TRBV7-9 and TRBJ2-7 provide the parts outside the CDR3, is DTGVSQNPRHKITKRGQNVTFRCDPISEHNRLYWYRQTLGQGPEFLTYFQNEAQLEKSRLLSDRFSAERPKGSFSTLEIQRTEQGDSAMYLCASSQHRDEQYFGPGTRLTVT.

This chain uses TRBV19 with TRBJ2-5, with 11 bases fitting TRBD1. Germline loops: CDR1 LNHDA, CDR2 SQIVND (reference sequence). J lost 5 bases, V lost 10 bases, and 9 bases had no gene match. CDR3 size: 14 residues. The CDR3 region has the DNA TGTGCCACCATGGACAGGGGGCGCGTTGAGACCCAGTACTTC. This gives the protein CATMDRGRVETQYF.

The CDR3 reads CASRIGWNTEAFF. DNA for the CDR3: TGTGCCAGCAGGATCGGGTGGAACACTGAAGCTTTCTTT. The genes are TRBV6-1 and TRBJ1-1; D gene unclear. Per germline, CDR1 MNHNS and CDR2 SASEGT. V was cut by 6 bases and J by 1 base, with 9 bases left in between. The CDR3 covers 13 residues.

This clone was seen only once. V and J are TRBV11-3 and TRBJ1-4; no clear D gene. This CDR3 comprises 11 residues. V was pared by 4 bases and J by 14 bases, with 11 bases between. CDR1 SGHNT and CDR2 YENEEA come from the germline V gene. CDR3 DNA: TGTGCCAGCAGCTCCGGAATTGGCCTGTTTTTT. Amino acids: CASSSGIGLFF.

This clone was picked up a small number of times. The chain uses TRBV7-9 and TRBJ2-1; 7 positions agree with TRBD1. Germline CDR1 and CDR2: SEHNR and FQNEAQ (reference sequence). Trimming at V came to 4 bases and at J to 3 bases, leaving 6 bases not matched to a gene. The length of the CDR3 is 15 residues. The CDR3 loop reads CASSSRDRSYNEQFF. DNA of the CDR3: TGTGCCAGCAGCTCCCGGGACAGAAGCTACAATGAGCAGTTCTTC.

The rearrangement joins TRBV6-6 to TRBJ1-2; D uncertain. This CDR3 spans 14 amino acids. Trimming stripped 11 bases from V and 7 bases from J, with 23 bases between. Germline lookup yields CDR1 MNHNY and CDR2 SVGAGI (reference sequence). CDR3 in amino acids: CAGRSKTLGGGYTF. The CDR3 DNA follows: TGTGCCGGAAGATCCAAGACTCTAGGTGGTGGCTACACCTTC.

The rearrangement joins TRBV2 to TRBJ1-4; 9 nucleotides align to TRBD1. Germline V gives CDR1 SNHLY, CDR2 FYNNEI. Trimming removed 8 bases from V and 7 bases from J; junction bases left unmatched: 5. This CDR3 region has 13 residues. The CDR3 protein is CASRGQGVEKLFF. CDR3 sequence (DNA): TGTGCCAGCCGGGGACAGGGTGTTGAAAAACTGTTTTTT.